A single sample gave rise to the 10 T cell receptor beta chains below, sequenced in a study of blood T cell repertoires in COVID-19. Method: immunoSEQ multiplex PCR; TCRdb's copy keeps in-frame clones and lacks some. Here the sample spans 110,000 or so clones, around 83% being singletons. The sequenced sample consisted of peripheral blood. All receptors come from a man in his forties with acute or convalescent COVID-19.

The CDR3 DNA reads as TGTGCCAGCAGTTTTGCGATCTACAATGAGCAGTTCTTC. Amino acid sequence: CASSFAIYNEQFF. The chain uses TRBV12-3 or TRBV12-4 and TRBJ2-1, with unresolved D. This CDR3 region has 13 residues. The V and J ends lost 3 bases and 3 bases respectively, with 6 bases between them.

The chain is built from TRBV9 and TRBJ2-1; D remains ambiguous. Germline V gene lookup returns CDR1 SGDLS and CDR2 YYNGEE. The CDR3 runs to 17 residues. V lost 0 bases and J lost 0, with 13 bases in between. CDR3 sequence reads: CASSVDSPPSSYNEQFF. The CDR3 region has the DNA TGTGCCAGCAGCGTAGACAGTCCACCGAGCTCCTACAATGAGCAGTTCTTC.

V usage is TRBV11-1 and J usage is TRBJ2-5; D gene uncertain. V was shortened by 5 bases and J by 2 bases, with 15 bases between the two germline ends. This CDR3 has 15 amino acids. The germline gives CDR1 SGHAT, CDR2 FQDESV (reference sequence). For the CDR3, the DNA is TGTGCCAGCAGCCACTATGTATCAGCACAAGAGACCCAGTACTTC. Translating gives CASSHYVSAQETQYF.

In its sample, this clone was seen once. This chain connects TRBV7-9 to TRBJ2-3; possibly TRBD2 for D (5 bases). V lost 7 bases and J 0 bases, leaving 8 bases between the germline ends. The CDR3 length is 13 residues. Germline CDR1 is SEHNR and CDR2 is FQNEAQ (reference sequence). The chain's CDR3 is CASTDLSTDTQYF. The CDR3 DNA reads TGTGCCAGCACGGACTTGAGCACAGATACGCAGTATTTT.

This clone was detected a few times. V and J are TRBV2 and TRBJ2-2, with D hard to call. Germline V CDR1 and CDR2: SNHLY, FYNNEI. The CDR3 is 14 residues long. V dropped 5 bases and J dropped 4 bases, with 11 bases sitting between them. The CDR3 coding sequence is TGTGCCAGCAGTCGCGCTGCCTCCACCGGGGAGCTGTTTTTT. Translation: CASSRAASTGELFF.

The chain is built from TRBV5-1 and TRBJ1-6; 11 bases line up with TRBD1. CDR3 size: 14 residues. From germline, CDR1 is SGHRS and CDR2 YFSETQ. V was clipped by 4 bases and J by 9 bases; unmatched bases: 3. In DNA, the CDR3 is TGCGCCAGCAGCGGTGGGACAGGGGGTTCACCCCTCCACTTT. Protein sequence: CASSGGTGGSPLHF.

The rearrangement uses TRBV4-2 and TRBJ2-7; D might be TRBD1 (6 bases). V was shortened by 1 base and J by 6 bases, with 7 bases between the two germline ends. This CDR3 region has 12 residues. Germline V gene lookup returns CDR1 LGHNA and CDR2 YNFKEQ. The CDR3 loop reads CASSQGDTEQYF. The CDR3 region has the DNA TGTGCCAGCAGCCAAGGGGACACCGAGCAGTACTTC.

The chain carries TRBV30 and TRBJ1-2; 10 nucleotides agree with TRBD1. V was pared by 2 bases and J by 6 bases, with 15 bases of the junction left unmatched. This CDR3 contains 17 residues. The germline V gene has CDR1 GTSNPN and CDR2 SVGIG (reference sequence). The CDR3 DNA reads as TGTGCCTGGAGTTCCCTACTCACGGGACAGGGGAACGATGGCTACACCTTC. It yields the protein CAWSSLLTGQGNDGYTF. The full variable domain, its missing parts supplied by reference TRBV30 and TRBJ1-2, is SQTIHQWPATLVQPVGSPLSLECTVEGTSNPNLYWYRQAAGRGLQLLFYSVGIGQISSEVPQNLSASRPQDRQFILSSKKLLLSDSGFYLCAWSSLLTGQGNDGYTFGSGTRLTVV.

This clone turned up a few times. V gene TRBV4-1 combines with J gene TRBJ2-7; the match to TRBD1 covers 8 bases. Germline V gene lookup returns CDR1 MGHRA and CDR2 YSYEKL. Trimming took 0 bases from V and 1 from J; bases not matched to a gene: 11. The CDR3 is 18 amino acids. In nucleotides, the CDR3 is TGCGCCAGCAGCCAAGAGGTGAGGACAGGGCTTTTATCCTACGAGCAGTACTTC. It yields the protein CASSQEVRTGLLSYEQYF.

The chain has TRBV6-5 and TRBJ2-7, with 7 positions matching TRBD1. The J segment lost 1 base and the V segment lost 6 bases, leaving 6 bases of the junction unmatched. CDR1 and CDR2 (germline): MNHEY, SVGAGI. The CDR3 loop spans 14 amino acids. This chain's CDR3 is CASRGAGGSYEQYF. DNA for the CDR3: TGTGCCAGCAGAGGGGCAGGGGGATCCTACGAGCAGTACTTC.